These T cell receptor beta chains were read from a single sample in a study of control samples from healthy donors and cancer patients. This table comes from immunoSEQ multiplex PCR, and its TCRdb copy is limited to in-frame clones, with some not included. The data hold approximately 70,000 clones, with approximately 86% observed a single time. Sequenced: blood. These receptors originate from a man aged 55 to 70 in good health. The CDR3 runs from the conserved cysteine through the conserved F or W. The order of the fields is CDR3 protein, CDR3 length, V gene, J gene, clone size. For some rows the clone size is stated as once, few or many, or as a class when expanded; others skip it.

CASSFRQGGTDEQYF	15	TRBV28	TRBJ2-7	-
CASSQALAGTEQYF	14	TRBV14	TRBJ2-7	-
CASSFGLAGVGINEQFF	17	TRBV5-4	TRBJ2-1	-
CASSTGTPAGYTF	13	TRBV12-3/TRBV12-4	TRBJ1-2	-
CASSPSSSSGNTIYF	15	TRBV18	TRBJ1-3	-
CASKNGLAGRQETQYF	16	TRBV2	TRBJ2-5	-
CASSDLPSNYGYTF	14	TRBV9	TRBJ1-2	-
CASSIAGNEQYF	12	TRBV19	TRBJ2-7	-
CASSLGLAGVYEQYF	15	TRBV5-1	TRBJ2-7	-
CASSVGASGTEETQYF	16	TRBV9	TRBJ2-5	-
CASSLRGDQPQHF	13	TRBV27	TRBJ1-5	-
CASSPMRRGYTF	12	TRBV12-3/TRBV12-4	TRBJ1-2	-
CASSLASGLAGGGSYEQYF	19	TRBV7-2	TRBJ2-7	-
CASSYQAASTDTQYF	15	TRBV6-5	TRBJ2-3	-
CASSLWRGYEQYF	13	TRBV11-2	TRBJ2-7	-
CASRHGTGVNTEAFF	15	TRBV5-8	TRBJ1-1	-
CASSTGTGETQYF	13	TRBV27	TRBJ2-5	once
CSASRVASGTDTQYF	15	TRBV20-1	TRBJ2-3	-
CASSELFGGRNEQFF	15	TRBV6-1	TRBJ2-1	-
CSVEALRETQYF	12	TRBV29-1	TRBJ2-5	-
CASRGGDRVWTEAFF	15	TRBV7-9	TRBJ1-1	-
CASSFGQGGTGELFF	15	TRBV11-1	TRBJ2-2	-